This T cell receptor beta chain was captured by sequencing in a study of T cell responses to AZD1222 COVID-19 vaccine. Study as a whole: Second doses were pooled across both intervals (about 4 or about 12 weeks). General observations from the study: CD4 TCRs covered the whole spike, strongest at regions 160-218 and 743-854. Only 5 or 6 individuals given AZD1222 were seropositive at baseline. Spike-specific TCR breadth rose after two AZD1222 doses, and depth rose as well.

Produced via immunoSEQ multiplex PCR; TCRdb's table is partial and in-frame only. Of some 120,000 clones in the sample, 92% were seen once. Concerning this clone itself: Antigen: not known.

V lost 3 bases, J lost 8 bases, and 8 bases lay in between. The CDR3 is made up of 11 amino acids. CDR1 is SGDLS, CDR2 YYNGEE, per germline. The sequencing used peripheral blood, collected on day 0 of AZD1222 vaccination. The rearrangement links TRBV9 to TRBJ1-2; D unclear. The sequence was collected from an adult in good health. The CDR3 sequence is CASSDPMGYTF. As DNA, the CDR3 is TGTGCCAGCAGCGACCCTATGGGCTACACCTTC.